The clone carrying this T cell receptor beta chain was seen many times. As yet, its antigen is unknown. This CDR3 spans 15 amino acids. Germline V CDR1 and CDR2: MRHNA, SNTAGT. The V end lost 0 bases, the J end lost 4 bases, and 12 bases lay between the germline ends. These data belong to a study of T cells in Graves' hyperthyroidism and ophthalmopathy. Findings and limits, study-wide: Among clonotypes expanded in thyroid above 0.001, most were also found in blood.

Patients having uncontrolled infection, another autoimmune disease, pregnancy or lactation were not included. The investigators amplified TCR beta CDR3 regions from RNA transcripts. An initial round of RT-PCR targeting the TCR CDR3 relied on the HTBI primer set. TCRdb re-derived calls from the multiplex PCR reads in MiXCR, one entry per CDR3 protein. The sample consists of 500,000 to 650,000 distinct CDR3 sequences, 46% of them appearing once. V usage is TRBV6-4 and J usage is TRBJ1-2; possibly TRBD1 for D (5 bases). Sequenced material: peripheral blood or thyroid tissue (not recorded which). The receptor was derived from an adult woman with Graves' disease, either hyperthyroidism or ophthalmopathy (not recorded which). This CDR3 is CASSDSPGTAYGYTF. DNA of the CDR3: TGTGCCAGCAGTGACTCCCCCGGGACCGCCTATGGCTACACCTTC.